This TCR beta chain was profiled in a study of early T cells in non-severe SARS-CoV-2 infection (dated by TCRdb to 2020 to 2023). For the study in its entirety: Bulk RNA from unsorted whole blood was used for TCR sequencing, so alpha and beta chains could not be paired. Paper-wide results and their limitations: Matching against VDJdb was skewed toward anti-spike CD8 responses, likely underestimated virus-specific expansions, and missed private and CD4 specificities.

This was a case-control study nested in a cohort of healthcare workers in London, UK, who had nasopharyngeal swab PCR tests and blood samples taken every week. Healthcare workers were recruited during the week of the UK lockdown, between 23 and 31 March 2020, and followed weekly for up to roughly 15 weeks. The receptor library was made with 5' RACE. The sequencer listed for this sample is NextSeq 500. To correct for sequencing error and PCR bias, the TCR library protocol tagged individual cDNA molecules with unique molecular identifiers. Both TCR alpha and beta chains were sequenced, and tight co-correlation was observed between alpha and beta sequence abundances in each sample. In the original analysis: Decombinator V4 was used to annotate the V gene, J gene and CDR3 of the TCR sequences. TCRs were defined as expanded if a significant change between any two time points was detected under a Poisson model with p below 0.0001. Abundances of TCRs were expressed as counts per million after normalisation to the total number of TCRs sequenced in each sample. MAIT TCRs were defined by TRAV1-2 paired with TRAJ12, TRAJ20 or TRAJ33, and iNKT TCRs by TRAV10 paired with TRAJ18. VDJdb, accessed on 1 November 2021, was searched for TCRs annotated for CMV, EBV and SARS-CoV-2, and TCRs annotated for more than one antigen were excluded. The public reads were reanalyzed by TCRdb: fastp trimming at Q25, MiXCR alignment, in-frame beta chains only. Each record represents a unique CDR3 protein, reported with the most common genes and DNA among its rows. TCRdb assigned the V and J calls; the authors' analysis was not used. This sample lists over 90,000 distinct CDR3 sequences; approximately 12% were detected once. The ten largest account for approximately 4.4% of the sample.

CDR1 and CDR2, looked up from the germline V gene, are SGHVS and FQNEAQ. The junction carries 18 bases between V and J, which are trimmed by 5 bases and 7 bases respectively. The CDR3, cysteine through phenylalanine, is 14 amino acids long. Only the CDR3 part of the read is kept: 42 bases, read in frame from the first base. This clonotype was detected many times. Its antigen is currently not known. Base qualities were left out, and no much larger clone turns up one base away. The rearrangement joined TRBV7-8 to TRBJ2-7, with the D call perhaps TRBD1 or TRBD2, each one matching 5 bases. The clonotype originates from an adult who was a healthcare worker with PCR-confirmed SARS-CoV-2 infection or an uninfected control (not recorded which). Sequencing was performed on whole blood, taken at baseline. The CDR3: CASSPPGTEREQYF. DNA sequence: TGTGCCAGCAGCCCCCCCGGGACCGAGAGGGAGCAGTACTTC.